The 27 T cell receptor beta chains reported below all come from one sample, sequenced in a study of cytomegalovirus exposure and HLA in healthy donors. Amplification used 60 Vbeta primers and 13 Jbeta primers. Method: immunoSEQ multiplex PCR; TCRdb's copy keeps in-frame clones and lacks some. Among fewer than 200,000 clones, about 63% were seen once, and the ten largest hold 2.5% to 3.5%. Material for sequencing was PBMCs. These receptor sequences come from a woman aged 40 to 50 in good health and CMV-seropositive.

The chain couples TRBV7-2 to TRBJ2-5; 10 positions match TRBD2. The CDR3 is made up of 18 amino acids. The V gene end was trimmed by 0 bases and the J gene end by 0 bases; junction bases not matched to a gene: 7. CDR1 is SGHTA and CDR2 is FQGNSA in the germline V gene. CDR3: CASSLALRAGGNQETQYF. The CDR3 DNA is TGTGCCAGCAGCTTAGCTCTAAGAGCGGGGGGGAACCAAGAGACCCAGTACTTC.

The V gene is TRBV4-3, the J gene TRBJ1-1; 7 nucleotides match TRBD1. V dropped 4 bases and J dropped 6; count of bases not matched to a gene: 11. This CDR3 has 15 residues. The germline V gene encodes CDR1 LGHNA and CDR2 YSLEER. CDR3 nucleotide sequence: TGCGCCAGCAGCCCCATGACAGGGCTAAACCCTGAAGCTTTCTTT. The encoded protein is CASSPMTGLNPEAFF.

V usage is TRBV6-1 and J usage is TRBJ2-7; D ambiguous. V was trimmed by 1 base and J by 0 bases, leaving 10 bases between them. Germline-derived CDR1 and CDR2 are MNHNS and SASEGT. CDR3 size: 15 residues. The CDR3 here is CASSEGQAFSYEQYF. Written as DNA, the CDR3 is TGTGCCAGCAGTGAAGGGCAGGCGTTCTCCTACGAGCAGTACTTC.

This rearrangement joins TRBV12-2 to TRBJ1-5; the table names TRBD1, a call not compared with the DNA. TRBV12-2 corresponds to a pseudogene. CDR3 length equals 21 residues. Here the CDR3 reads CASRSPKRRGQGSCSNQPQHF. DNA of the CDR3: TGTGCAAGTCGCTCGCCCAAGCGCCGGGGACAGGGGTCATGTAGCAATCAGCCCCAGCATTTT.

There are a few counts of this clone. The CDR3 nucleotides read TGTGCCAGTAGTAACCGGGACAGGGCCTGTTCCCTCCACTTT. This sequence encodes CASSNRDRACSLHF. The chain links TRBV19 to TRBJ1-6; 9 nucleotides align to TRBD1. After removal of 4 bases from V and 14 bases from J, the junction contained 9 bases not matched to a gene. Germline V gene data show CDR1 as LNHDA and CDR2 as SQIVND (reference sequence). CDR3 size: 14 residues.

The gene calls are TRBV7-9 and TRBJ1-4, with TRBD1 matching 7 bases. Losses at the gene ends were 4 bases for V and 0 bases for J; bases not matched to a gene: 14. The CDR3 extends over 19 amino acids. Germline V lookup: CDR1 SEHNR, CDR2 FQNEAQ (reference sequence). CDR3: CASSSDLPGTDSTNEKLFF. The CDR3 nucleotides read TGTGCCAGCAGCTCAGACCTTCCCGGGACAGACTCAACTAATGAAAAACTGTTTTTT.

This clone was seen more than once but under ten times. This rearrangement joins TRBV2 to TRBJ2-3; possible D gene TRBD2, 5 bases. The V and J ends lost 5 bases and 4 bases respectively, with 19 bases between them. Germline-derived CDR1 and CDR2 are SNHLY and FYNNEI. The CDR3 loop spans 16 amino acids. DNA for the CDR3: TGTGCCAGCAGTCTCCATCTGGCTGCGGGCGCAGATACGCAGTATTTT. It translates to CASSLHLAAGADTQYF.

This chain joins TRBV28 and TRBJ1-5, with 9 bases fitting TRBD1. CDR1 MDHEN and CDR2 SYDVKM come from the germline V gene. This CDR3 is 15 amino acids long. V gave up 4 bases and J gave up 6 bases; unmatched junction bases: 7. The CDR3 bases are TGTGCCAGCAGTTCCCCACAGGGGGCAGGTCAGCCCCAGCATTTT. Translated: CASSSPQGAGQPQHF.

The rearrangement links TRBV4-2 to TRBJ2-7, with TRBD2 matching 9 bases. The CDR3 length is 16 residues. J was trimmed by 4 bases and V by 3 bases; bases with no gene match: 10. Germline CDR1 LGHNA, CDR2 YNFKEQ. The CDR3 is CASSHETSGHGYEQYF. The CDR3 bases are TGTGCCAGCAGCCATGAAACTAGCGGGCACGGTTACGAGCAGTACTTC.

This chain uses TRBV7-2 with TRBJ2-1; the match to TRBD2 covers 11 bases. The CDR3 loop spans 18 amino acids. CDR1 and CDR2 from the germline V gene are SGHTA and FQGNSA. Trimming took 6 bases from V and 7 from J; bases not matched to a gene: 17. CDR3 region: CASRKKEGSSGRLNEQFF. The CDR3 coding sequence is TGTGCCAGCAGAAAAAAGGAAGGGTCTAGCGGGAGGTTGAATGAGCAGTTCTTC.

This clone was recorded a few times. V is TRBV7-2 and J is TRBJ2-2; 8 bases map to TRBD1. With 5 bases clipped from V and 7 bases from J, the junction kept 6 bases outside the gene matches. The V gene's germline CDR1 is SGHTA and CDR2 FQGNSA. The CDR3 is 14 residues long. CDR3 residues: CASSQDRAGGELFF. CDR3 DNA sequence: TGTGCCAGCAGCCAGGACAGGGCGGGCGGGGAGCTGTTTTTT.

About this clone: This specimen includes other DNA sequences encoding the same CDR3. CDR3 nucleotides: TGTGCCAGCAGCGGCTTAGGACTAGAACAGGAGACCCAGTACTTC. Translation gives CASSGLGLEQETQYF. This chain links TRBV9 with TRBJ2-5; 7 bases match TRBD2. V was pared by 3 bases and J by 5 bases, with 10 bases of the junction left unmatched. Germline CDR1 and CDR2: SGDLS and YYNGEE. There are 15 residues in the CDR3.

This clone appeared a few times. The V and J genes are TRBV5-1 and TRBJ2-3; 8 nucleotides agree with TRBD2. V gave up 6 bases and J gave up 2 bases; unmatched junction bases: 2. The V gene's germline CDR1 is SGHRS and CDR2 YFSETQ. There are 13 residues in the CDR3. The CDR3 nucleotides read TGCGCCAGCATTAGCGGGAACACAGATACGCAGTATTTT. Translation: CASISGNTDTQYF.

CDR3 loop: CASSIIQGRGNQPQHF. CDR3 nucleotide sequence: TGTGCCAGTAGTATAATACAGGGTCGAGGCAATCAGCCCCAGCATTTT. The rearrangement uses TRBV19 and TRBJ1-5; D might be TRBD1 (6 bases). This CDR3 has 16 residues. The V end was cut by 2 bases, the J end by 2 bases, with 13 bases between. Per germline, CDR1 LNHDA and CDR2 SQIVND (reference sequence).

This sequence joins TRBV19 and TRBJ1-2, with D perhaps TRBD1 (6 bases). Trimming cost V 7 bases and J 5 bases, with 17 bases left between them. The CDR3 runs 14 residues. Germline CDR1 is LNHDA and CDR2 is SQIVND (reference sequence). CDR3 nucleotide sequence: TGTGCCAGTACACACCCGGGACATTGGTATGGCTACACCTTC. It yields the protein CASTHPGHWYGYTF.

The CDR3 is CASSDWSQSLSGNTIYF. Written as DNA, the CDR3 is TGTGCCAGCAGTGATTGGAGTCAGTCCCTCTCTGGAAACACCATATATTTT. V gene TRBV6-1 combines with J gene TRBJ1-3; unclear D gene. The CDR3 has 17 amino acids. Germline V lookup: CDR1 MNHNS, CDR2 SASEGT. The germline V and J ends were trimmed by 3 bases and 0 bases, with 15 bases remaining between them.

CDR3 nucleotide sequence: TGTGCCAGCAGCCCCGACAGGCGACGGGGCTACACCTTC. Residues: CASSPDRRRGYTF. The genes are TRBV11-2 and TRBJ1-2, with D possibly TRBD1 on 6 matching bases. This CDR3 is built from 13 residues. The V gene lost 5 bases and the J gene lost 8 bases, with 15 bases spanning the gap. From germline, CDR1 is SGHAT and CDR2 FQNNGV.

This clone came up a few times. This chain joins TRBV19 and TRBJ2-2; D not certain. The germline V gene has CDR1 LNHDA and CDR2 SQIVND (reference sequence). Trimming removed 5 bases from V and 2 bases from J, with 6 bases in between. This CDR3 spans 13 amino acids. CDR3 sequence: CASSARNTGELFF. The CDR3 DNA reads TGTGCCAGTAGTGCCAGAAACACCGGGGAGCTGTTTTTT.

This clone has just a few counts. The rearrangement links TRBV6-1 to TRBJ1-3; no reliable D call. This CDR3 is 15 amino acids long. Germline V CDR1 and CDR2: MNHNS, SASEGT. V lost 1 base, J lost 0 bases, and 7 bases lay in between. The CDR3 DNA follows: TGTGCCAGCAGTGAAGGCGGGAGCTCTGGAAACACCATATATTTT. Its translation is CASSEGGSSGNTIYF.

This clone showed up just a few times. The chain uses TRBV28 and TRBJ1-4; 7 bases are shared with TRBD1. J gave up 2 bases and V 6 bases, and 0 bases lay outside the gene matches. The germline V gene has CDR1 MDHEN and CDR2 SYDVKM. The CDR3 extends over 13 amino acids. In nucleotides, the CDR3 is TGTGCCAGCAGGGGACAGACTAATGAAAAACTGTTTTTT. It is translated as CASRGQTNEKLFF.

This chain uses TRBV2 with TRBJ1-5; D remains ambiguous. The CDR3 contains 14 residues. Germline assignment: CDR1 SNHLY and CDR2 FYNNEI. The V gene lost 2 bases and the J gene lost 0 bases, with 5 bases spanning the gap. Here the CDR3 reads CASSELYSNQPQHF. In DNA, the CDR3 is TGTGCCAGCAGTGAACTCTATAGCAATCAGCCCCAGCATTTT.

The chain has TRBV18 and TRBJ2-3; TRBD2 matches 9 bases. The J segment lost 4 bases and the V segment lost 3 bases, leaving 17 bases of the junction unmatched. CDR3 length: 19 amino acids. Per the germline V gene, CDR1 is KGHSH and CDR2 is LQKENI. The CDR3 region is CASSPELFAAGGQADTQYF. The CDR3, as DNA: TGTGCCAGCTCACCGGAGTTATTCGCAGCGGGAGGCCAAGCAGATACGCAGTATTTT.

The chain links TRBV13 to TRBJ1-6; a weak D match, TRBD1 (5 bases). CDR1 and CDR2 from the germline V gene are PRHDT and FYEKMQ (reference sequence). This CDR3 has 14 residues. V was trimmed by 2 bases and J by 9 bases, leaving 11 bases between them. As DNA, the CDR3 is TGTGCCAGCAGCTTACAAGGGGAAATTTCACCCCTCCACTTT. Amino acid sequence: CASSLQGEISPLHF.

This clone was observed once. J is TRBJ2-1 and V is TRBV9, with a weak D call TRBD1 (5 bases). Germline lookup yields CDR1 SGDLS and CDR2 YYNGEE. The CDR3 loop spans 13 amino acids. The ends were cut back, 0 bases at V and 9 bases at J, with 10 bases in the middle. CDR3 amino acids: CASSVDSGSEQFF. The CDR3 DNA is TGTGCCAGCAGCGTAGACTCAGGGTCTGAGCAGTTCTTC.

The chain recombines TRBV5-1 with TRBJ2-3, with TRBD2 identical over 9 bases. V shed 4 bases and J 6 bases; nucleotides not matched to a gene: 12. From germline, CDR1 is SGHRS and CDR2 YFSETQ. The CDR3 spans 16 residues. This chain's CDR3 is CASSPTSGRRGDTQYF. In DNA, the CDR3 is TGCGCCAGCAGCCCAACTAGCGGGCGACGCGGGGATACGCAGTATTTT. Using reference TRBV5-1 and TRBJ2-3 for the parts outside the CDR3, the full variable domain is KAGVTQTPRYLIKTRGQQVTLSCSPISGHRSVSWYQQTPGQGLQFLFEYFSETQRNKGNFPGRFSGRQFSNSRSEMNVSTLELGDSALYLCASSPTSGRRGDTQYFGPGTRLTVL.

As regards this clone: Other DNA sequences within the sample encode an identical CDR3. The V call is TRBV28, the J call TRBJ2-7, with 9 bases fitting TRBD1. CDR1 and CDR2 from the germline V gene are MDHEN and SYDVKM. V was pared by 5 bases and J by 0 bases, with 5 bases of the junction left unmatched. The CDR3 is 15 amino acids. The DNA for the CDR3 is TGTGCCAGCAGTCCCCCGGGACAGGGCTCCTACGAGCAGTACTTC. This gives the protein CASSPPGQGSYEQYF.

V is TRBV19 and J is TRBJ2-5; the D is unclear. Deletions cut 5 bases from V and 8 bases from J, with 18 bases between. Germline CDR1 reads LNHDA; CDR2 reads SQIVND (reference sequence). The CDR3 extends over 14 amino acids. The CDR3, as DNA: TGTGCCAGTAGTCCGATAAATCAGTTTAAAACCCAGTACTTC. Its translation is CASSPINQFKTQYF.